This T cell receptor (beta chain) originates from a study of spatial heterogeneity in lung cancer. Study observations and caveats: Mutation tallies in tumors tracked expanded intratumoral alpha and beta TCR counts.

Indicated time point: sample taken at primary tumor resection. TCR cDNA molecules were tagged individually, and each one carried a unique molecular identifier. TCRdb processed the 5' RACE reads anew with MiXCR; each CDR3 protein has one entry. The sample holds approximately 3,000 distinct CDR3 sequences, around 30% seen once. Judged by abundance, this clonotype is large (0.1 to 1%). As yet, its antigen is unknown. Germline CDR1 and CDR2: SGHAT and FQNNGV. Trimming pared 1 base from V and 1 base from J, leaving 6 bases between. The CDR3 runs to 14 residues. Here the sequenced sample was lung tumor tissue, taken at surgery. The clonotype originates from a female donor with early-stage non-small cell lung cancer. The chain couples TRBV11-2 to TRBJ2-3; D gene uncertain. CDR3 sequence: CASSLAGGTDTQYF. In DNA, the CDR3 is TGTGCCAGCAGCTTAGCGGGCGGCACAGATACGCAGTATTTT. Combining the CDR3 with reference TRBV11-2 and TRBJ2-3 gives the whole variable domain EAGVAQSPRYKIIEKRQSVAFWCNPISGHATLYWYQQILGQGPKLLIQFQNNGVVDDSQLPKDRFSAERLKGVDSTLKIQPAKLEDSAVYLCASSLAGGTDTQYFGPGTRLTVL.